Below, 30 T cell receptor beta chains from the same sample are listed, as sequenced in a study of shared clonotypes between healthy human individuals. Here immunoSEQ multiplex PCR was the method, and the copy in TCRdb shows in-frame clones only, minus some. The sample contains about 600,000 clones, 97% of which appear only once. Sequencing input: naive CD4+ T cells sorted from blood. Described subset: CD45RA+ positively selected. All receptors come from a woman between 25 and 40 years old in good health.

The chain combines TRBV4-1 with TRBJ2-7; perhaps TRBD2 as D (6 bases). The germline V and J ends were trimmed by 3 bases and 6 bases, with 18 bases remaining between them. CDR3 length equals 15 residues. CDR1 MGHRA and CDR2 YSYEKL come from the germline V gene. The CDR3 region is CASSQPGLEGLEQYF. The CDR3 DNA reads as TGCGCCAGCAGCCAGCCGGGACTCGAGGGTCTCGAGCAGTACTTC.

V gene TRBV5-1 combines with J gene TRBJ2-1; TRBD2 matches at 13 bases. This CDR3 is built from 16 residues. The V and J ends lost 1 base and 5 bases, in that order; junction bases with no gene match: 3. Germline loops: CDR1 SGHRS, CDR2 YFSETQ. The CDR3 nucleotides read TGCGCCAGCAGCTTGCTCGGGACTAGCGGGAACAATGAGCAGTTCTTC. Translated: CASSLLGTSGNNEQFF.

The J gene is TRBJ1-2, the V gene TRBV5-4; D gene uncertain. Trimming removed 2 bases at V and 3 bases at J, with 11 bases between. CDR3 length equals 14 residues. Per the germline V gene, CDR1 is SGHNT and CDR2 is YYREEE (reference sequence). The CDR3 nucleotides are TGTGCCAGCAGCTTCCCAGGACGTGACTATGGCTACACCTTC. Translation gives CASSFPGRDYGYTF. The full variable domain, completed using reference TRBV5-4 and TRBJ1-2, is ETGVTQSPTHLIKTRGQQVTLRCSSQSGHNTVSWYQQALGQGPQFIFQYYREEENGRGNFPPRFSGLQFPNYSSELNVNALELDDSALYLCASSFPGRDYGYTFGSGTRLTVV.

The V call is TRBV29-1, the J call TRBJ1-4; possible D gene TRBD1, 5 bases. V shed 7 bases and J shed 5 bases, with 14 bases lying between them. The CDR3 covers 13 residues. Germline CDR1 is SQVTM and CDR2 is ANQGSEA. This CDR3 reads CSAVGQPNEKLFF. CDR3 coding DNA: TGCAGCGCCGTGGGGCAACCGAATGAAAAACTGTTTTTT. Looking up the rest from reference TRBV29-1 and TRBJ1-4 gives the full variable domain: SAVISQKPSRDICQRGTSLTIQCQVDSQVTMMFWYRQQPGQSLTLIATANQGSEATYESGFVIDKFPISRPNLTFSTLTVSNMSPEDSSIYLCSAVGQPNEKLFFGSGTQLSVL.

The chain links TRBV5-4 to TRBJ2-5, with D hard to call. Trimming stripped 4 bases from V and 5 bases from J, with 15 bases between. CDR3 size: 14 residues. Looked up from germline, CDR1 is SGHNT and CDR2 is YYREEE (reference sequence). The CDR3 DNA is TGTGCCAGCAGCCTCTTGGAGACGAGGGAGACCCAGTACTTC. Translating gives CASSLLETRETQYF.

This chain connects TRBV5-1 to TRBJ2-2; D is perhaps TRBD1 (6 bases). The CDR3 extends over 15 amino acids. Per the germline V gene, CDR1 is SGHRS and CDR2 is YFSETQ. Trimming took 1 base from V and 1 from J, leaving 8 bases between them. The CDR3 DNA reads TGCGCCAGCAGCTTGCCAGGGGTGAACACCGGGGAGCTGTTTTTT. It is translated as CASSLPGVNTGELFF.

The chain joins TRBV7-8 to TRBJ2-2; 7 bases match TRBD2. Germline trimming cut 3 bases from V and 4 bases from J; bases unmatched to any gene: 5. This CDR3 spans 15 amino acids. The germline gives CDR1 SGHVS, CDR2 FQNEAQ. CDR3 coding DNA: TGTGCCAGCAGCTTTGGGAGGGCCGGCACCGGGGAGCTGTTTTTT. It codes for CASSFGRAGTGELFF.

This chain uses TRBV11-2 with TRBJ1-3; 7 positions match TRBD1. Per germline, CDR1 SGHAT and CDR2 FQNNGV. V dropped 2 bases and J dropped 8; count of bases not matched to a gene: 15. This CDR3 is built from 17 residues. The CDR3: CASSLYSRDSELDTIYF. In DNA, the CDR3 is TGTGCCAGCAGCTTATACTCTCGGGACAGCGAATTGGACACCATATATTTT.

This rearrangement joins TRBV27 to TRBJ2-7; TRBD1 agrees at 9 bases. With 5 bases clipped from V and 3 bases from J, the junction kept 8 bases outside the gene matches. The germline V gene encodes CDR1 MNHEY and CDR2 SMNVEV (reference sequence). This CDR3 is built from 15 residues. CDR3 bases: TGTGCCAGCAGTCCCACCGGGACAGGGCGCTACGAGCAGTACTTC. Translation gives CASSPTGTGRYEQYF.

A few counts support this clone. This chain joins TRBV30 and TRBJ2-7; weak D call: TRBD1 (5 bases). The CDR3 consists of 13 residues. V dropped 2 bases and J dropped 5 bases, with 13 bases sitting between them. Germline assignment: CDR1 GTSNPN and CDR2 SVGIG (reference sequence). CDR3 amino acids: CAWSRAGRDEQYF. CDR3 bases: TGTGCCTGGAGTAGGGCTGGCAGGGACGAGCAGTACTTC. The whole variable domain, filled in from reference TRBV30 and TRBJ2-7, reads SQTIHQWPATLVQPVGSPLSLECTVEGTSNPNLYWYRQAAGRGLQLLFYSVGIGQISSEVPQNLSASRPQDRQFILSSKKLLLSDSGFYLCAWSRAGRDEQYFGPGTRLTVT.

The chain uses TRBV29-1 and TRBJ1-5; 8 nucleotides align to TRBD1. The trim removed 5 bases at V and 4 bases at J, leaving 4 bases unmatched. Germline-derived CDR1 and CDR2 are SQVTM and ANQGSEA. This CDR3 contains 13 residues. The CDR3 loop reads CSVSGTGNQPQHF. CDR3 sequence (DNA): TGCAGCGTTTCCGGGACAGGTAATCAGCCCCAGCATTTT.

The chain uses TRBV6-5 and TRBJ1-2; 8 bases fit TRBD1. This CDR3 region has 14 residues. Losses at the gene ends were 6 bases for V and 9 bases for J; bases not matched to a gene: 12. The germline CDR1 and CDR2 sequences are MNHEY and SVGAGI. The CDR3 region has the DNA TGTGCCAGCAGAACCAACAGGGGGTGGACTCGCTACACCTTC. Amino acid sequence: CASRTNRGWTRYTF.

The rearrangement joins TRBV5-1 to TRBJ1-1, with D tentatively TRBD1 (5 bases). The germline gives CDR1 SGHRS, CDR2 YFSETQ. V shed 0 bases and J shed 1 base, with 10 bases lying between them. This CDR3 spans 15 amino acids. This CDR3 is CASSLDGQQNTEAFF. DNA of the CDR3: TGCGCCAGCAGCTTGGACGGACAACAGAACACTGAAGCTTTCTTT.

This clone was detected once. The chain couples TRBV18 to TRBJ2-3; 14 nucleotides agree with TRBD2. In germline, CDR1 is KGHSH, CDR2 LQKENI. This CDR3 spans 17 amino acids. V dropped 2 bases and J dropped 4; count of bases not matched to a gene: 5. The CDR3 is CASSPGSTSGGADTQYF. In nucleotides, the CDR3 is TGTGCCAGCTCACCAGGCTCGACTAGCGGGGGGGCAGATACGCAGTATTTT. The complete variable domain, with remaining parts taken from reference TRBV18 and TRBJ2-3, reads NAGVMQNPRHLVRRRGQEARLRCSPMKGHSHVYWYRQLPEEGLKFMVYLQKENIIDESGMPKERFSAEFPKEGPSILRIQQVVRGDSAAYFCASSPGSTSGGADTQYFGPGTRLTVL.

The chain has TRBV6-5 and TRBJ1-2; 7 bases line up with TRBD1. Germline CDR1 reads MNHEY; CDR2 reads SVGAGI. The V gene end was trimmed by 5 bases and the J gene end by 8 bases; junction bases not matched to a gene: 11. This CDR3 contains 14 residues. The CDR3 DNA is TGTGCCAGCAGTGAGAACAGGGGCCTGGGCGGCTACACCTTC. Translated: CASSENRGLGGYTF.

This chain links TRBV19 with TRBJ2-1; 12 bases are shared with TRBD2. The CDR3 is 20 residues long. Germline V lookup: CDR1 LNHDA, CDR2 SQIVND (reference sequence). After removal of 5 bases from V and 7 bases from J, the junction contained 21 bases not matched to a gene. The CDR3 here is CASSSQPGTSGRPGGNEQFF. The CDR3 coding sequence is TGTGCCAGTAGTTCGCAACCCGGGACTAGCGGGCGTCCGGGGGGGAATGAGCAGTTCTTC.

The J gene is TRBJ2-3, the V gene TRBV2, with D maybe TRBD1 (5 bases). This CDR3 contains 12 residues. Trimming removed 9 bases at V and 2 bases at J, with 9 bases between. Germline V gene lookup returns CDR1 SNHLY and CDR2 FYNNEI. In DNA form, the CDR3 reads TGTGCCAGTAAGGGGAACACAGATACGCAGTATTTT. Translating gives CASKGNTDTQYF.

CDR3 in DNA: TGTGCCAGCAGCTTAGGAGTCTTTAGTAGCACAGATACGCAGTATTTT. Residues: CASSLGVFSSTDTQYF. The rearrangement links TRBV13 to TRBJ2-3, with D unclear. Trimming cost V 0 bases and J 0 bases, with 10 bases left between them. The germline gives CDR1 PRHDT, CDR2 FYEKMQ (reference sequence). CDR3 length: 16 amino acids.

The rearrangement links TRBV7-6 to TRBJ2-1, with a possible D match to TRBD1 (6 bases). The CDR3 has 12 amino acids. The V end was cut by 3 bases, the J end by 10 bases, with 10 bases between. Looked up from germline, CDR1 is SGHVS and CDR2 is FNYEAQ. The CDR3 region is CASSFADREQFF. CDR3 nucleotide sequence: TGTGCCAGCAGCTTTGCTGACAGGGAGCAGTTCTTC. The complete variable domain, with remaining parts taken from reference TRBV7-6 and TRBJ2-1, reads GAGVSQSPRYKVTKRGQDVALRCDPISGHVSLYWYRQALGQGPEFLTYFNYEAQQDKSGLPNDRFSAERPEGSISTLTIQRTEQRDSAMYRCASSFADREQFFGPGTRLTVL.

This chain joins TRBV27 and TRBJ2-4, with no clear D. V was shortened by 3 bases and J by 0 bases, with 9 bases between the two germline ends. Germline V gene lookup returns CDR1 MNHEY and CDR2 SMNVEV (reference sequence). This CDR3 contains 15 residues. The CDR3 protein is CASSFDGLAKNIQYF. The CDR3 bases are TGTGCCAGCAGTTTCGACGGTTTAGCCAAAAACATTCAGTACTTC.

V gene TRBV28 combines with J gene TRBJ2-1; 9 bases align to TRBD1. Germline assignment: CDR1 MDHEN and CDR2 SYDVKM. This CDR3 is built from 15 residues. V was clipped by 4 bases and J by 3 bases; unmatched bases: 4. CDR3 DNA: TGTGCCAGCAGTTCTCCGGGACAGGGCTACAATGAGCAGTTCTTC. The encoded protein is CASSSPGQGYNEQFF. The full variable domain, with the rest looked up from reference TRBV28 and TRBJ2-1, is DVKVTQSSRYLVKRTGEKVFLECVQDMDHENMFWYRQDPGLGLRLIYFSYDVKMKEKGDIPEGYSVSREKKERFSLILESASTNQTSMYLCASSSPGQGYNEQFFGPGTRLTVL.

The J gene is TRBJ2-5, the V gene TRBV7-8; tentatively, D is TRBD1 (6 bases). The length of the CDR3 is 16 residues. Germline V lookup: CDR1 SGHVS, CDR2 FQNEAQ. The V gene lost 5 bases and the J gene lost 2 bases, with 18 bases spanning the gap. CDR3 nucleotide sequence: TGTGCCAGCAGCAGCTCAGTGGGCAGGGGTCAAGAGACCCAGTACTTC. This codes for CASSSSVGRGQETQYF.

With regard to this clone: Distinct nucleotide sequences in the sample also encode this CDR3. This sequence joins TRBV18 and TRBJ2-7, with D hard to call. Between the trimmed V and J ends, which lost 6 bases and 0 bases, there was a span of 6 bases. CDR3 size: 12 residues. From germline, CDR1 is KGHSH and CDR2 LQKENI. The CDR3 DNA follows: TGTGCCAGCTCCCCGAGCTCCTACGAGCAGTACTTC. Amino acids: CASSPSSYEQYF. Based on the CDR3 plus reference TRBV18 and TRBJ2-7, the full variable domain is NAGVMQNPRHLVRRRGQEARLRCSPMKGHSHVYWYRQLPEEGLKFMVYLQKENIIDESGMPKERFSAEFPKEGPSILRIQQVVRGDSAAYFCASSPSSYEQYFGPGTRLTVT.

The V gene is TRBV5-4, the J gene TRBJ2-1, with TRBD2 matching over 7 bases. CDR3 length: 17 amino acids. The V gene's germline CDR1 is SGHNT and CDR2 YYREEE (reference sequence). Germline trimming cut 0 bases from V and 2 bases from J; bases unmatched to any gene: 8. The CDR3 DNA follows: TGTGCCAGCAGCTTGGCCGTGATAGCGGGTACCTACAATGAGCAGTTCTTC. Protein sequence: CASSLAVIAGTYNEQFF.

This rearrangement joins TRBV27 to TRBJ1-2; 7 bases line up with TRBD1. This CDR3 is built from 16 residues. The V gene's germline CDR1 is MNHEY and CDR2 SMNVEV (reference sequence). The junction had 9 bases not matched to a gene; V was cut back by 2 bases and J by 3 bases. CDR3: CASSLKPGGVHYGYTF. The CDR3 region has the DNA TGTGCCAGCAGTTTAAAACCAGGGGGAGTACACTATGGCTACACCTTC.

The chain couples TRBV28 to TRBJ1-4, with a weak D call TRBD1 (6 bases). V lost 3 bases, J lost 0 bases, and 11 bases lay in between. The V gene's germline CDR1 is MDHEN and CDR2 SYDVKM. The CDR3 has 16 residues. CDR3 nucleotides: TGTGCCAGCAGTTTTCTCAGGGGATCAACTAATGAAAAACTGTTTTTT. It translates to CASSFLRGSTNEKLFF.

The chain employs TRBV5-1 and TRBJ2-5; D gene unclear. The germline V gene encodes CDR1 SGHRS and CDR2 YFSETQ. There are 15 residues in the CDR3. The V gene lost 0 bases and the J gene lost 2 bases, with 11 bases spanning the gap. In DNA, the CDR3 is TGCGCCAGCAGCTTGGCGATGCAGCTACAAGAGACCCAGTACTTC. This encodes CASSLAMQLQETQYF. The full variable domain, rest sourced from reference TRBV5-1 and TRBJ2-5, is KAGVTQTPRYLIKTRGQQVTLSCSPISGHRSVSWYQQTPGQGLQFLFEYFSETQRNKGNFPGRFSGRQFSNSRSEMNVSTLELGDSALYLCASSLAMQLQETQYFGPGTRLLVL.

The V gene is TRBV7-9, the J gene TRBJ2-3, with unresolved D. The germline gives CDR1 SEHNR, CDR2 FQNEAQ (reference sequence). CDR3 length: 13 residues. Trimming cost V 5 bases and J 1 base, with 7 bases left between them. CDR3 nucleotides: TGTGCCAGCAGCGCAGGTGGCACAGATACGCAGTATTTT. Translating it yields CASSAGGTDTQYF. Drawing the rest from reference TRBV7-9 and TRBJ2-3, the complete variable domain is DTGVSQNPRHKITKRGQNVTFRCDPISEHNRLYWYRQTLGQGPEFLTYFQNEAQLEKSRLLSDRFSAERPKGSFSTLEIQRTEQGDSAMYLCASSAGGTDTQYFGPGTRLTVL.

J is TRBJ2-1 and V is TRBV5-1; no firm D call. CDR1 is SGHRS and CDR2 is YFSETQ in the germline V gene. The CDR3 has 12 residues. V was clipped by 1 base and J by 4 bases, with 3 bases between them. CDR3: CASSLSYNEQFF. DNA for the CDR3: TGCGCCAGCAGCTTGTCTTACAATGAGCAGTTCTTC.

The chain links TRBV6-6 to TRBJ1-2; 7 positions agree with TRBD1. The CDR3 has 15 amino acids. Germline V gives CDR1 MNHNY, CDR2 SVGAGI (reference sequence). V lost 6 bases, J lost 5 bases, and 12 bases stayed unmatched. CDR3 sequence: CASSADRDRMYGYTF. Here the CDR3 DNA reads TGTGCCAGCAGCGCCGACAGGGATCGGATGTATGGCTACACCTTC.